In this sample, the clone carrying this T cell receptor (beta chain) turned up a few times. The sample originates from a study of blood T cell repertoires in COVID-19. TCRdb's table, derived via immunoSEQ multiplex PCR, lists solely in-frame clones and lacks some. This table holds about 400,000 clones, over 75% found once. Germline assignment: CDR1 SEHNR and CDR2 FQNEAQ (reference sequence). The length of the CDR3 is 13 residues. Trimming removed 3 bases from V and 6 bases from J, with 8 bases in between. Material for sequencing was PBMCs or T cells enriched from blood (not recorded which). The sequence was obtained from a woman aged 40 to 50 with acute COVID-19. The chain joins TRBV7-9 to TRBJ2-2, with D maybe TRBD1 (5 bases). In DNA form, the CDR3 reads TGTGCCAGCAGCTTCCAGGGATCCGGGGAGCTGTTTTTT. Amino acid sequence: CASSFQGSGELFF.